This record concerns one T cell receptor (beta chain) sequence. The antigen is not known. The entry originates in a study of CD8 T cells in Susac syndrome. The study, taken as a whole, reports: That the number of individuals in its TCR sequencing and HLA analysis was relatively small was acknowledged by the study.

The CDR3 is 16 residues long. Deletions cut 0 bases from V and 5 bases from J, with 14 bases between. From germline, CDR1 is LGHNA and CDR2 YSLEER. Random-hexamer reverse transcription was applied to roughly 0.5 to 1 ug RNA. TCRdb independently ran MiXCR on the immunoSEQ multiplex PCR reads; one entry per CDR3 protein. Of some 170,000 distinct CDR3 sequences in the sample, just under 95% were seen once. Sequencing of TCR beta was undertaken in CD8+ and CD4+ T cells derived from blood. The receptor's source is a human donor in good health. Material: CD4+ T cells from PBMCs. The chain couples TRBV4-3 to TRBJ2-1; perhaps TRBD1 as D (5 bases). CDR3 amino acids: CASSQELGRKNNEQFF. The DNA of the CDR3 is TGCGCCAGCAGCCAAGAGTTGGGGCGAAAGAACAATGAGCAGTTCTTC.